A selection of T cell receptor beta chains follows, all from one sample in a study of blood T cell repertoires in COVID-19. Produced via immunoSEQ multiplex PCR; TCRdb's table is partial and in-frame only. The data show almost 50,000 clones, over 85% seen once. Sequencing input: peripheral blood. The receptors here all came from a human donor in a cohort sampled during active COVID-19. Each CDR3 is given with its conserved first and last residue. The D gene is left open where the match is weak. The size of a clone is reported for some rows only, either as once, few or many, or as a class for expanded clones.

size	D	V	length	J	CDR3	DNA
.	.	TRBV11-3	13	TRBJ2-7	CASSQGRRGEQYF	TGTGCCAGCAGTCAGGGGCGGCGAGGGGAGCAGTACTTC
.	.	TRBV15	15	TRBJ1-5	CATTDGGGGNQPQHF	TGTGCCACCACCGACGGGGGGGGAGGCAATCAGCCCCAGCATTTT
.	.	TRBV11-2	18	TRBJ2-3	CASSLGAWEAPSTDTQYF	TGTGCCAGCAGCTTAGGGGCGTGGGAGGCCCCTAGCACAGATACGCAGTATTTT
once	TRBD2	TRBV19	17	TRBJ2-1	CASTPKSAGGRYNEQFF	TGTGCCAGTACCCCCAAATCAGCGGGAGGGAGATACAATGAGCAGTTCTTC
.	.	TRBV19	14	TRBJ1-6	CASSPSWLGSPLHF	TGTGCCAGTAGTCCAAGTTGGCTAGGATCACCCCTCCACTTT
.	.	TRBV10-3	13	TRBJ1-1	CAISESRVSGAFF	TGTGCCATCAGTGAGTCGAGGGTAAGCGGGGCTTTCTTT
.	TRBD2	TRBV19	16	TRBJ2-7	CASSIKPRLARDEQYF	TGTGCCAGTAGTATAAAGCCTCGACTAGCTAGGGACGAGCAGTACTTC
.	.	TRBV2	13	TRBJ1-1	CASSGGRNTEAFF	TGTGCCAGCAGTGGGGGCAGGAACACTGAAGCTTTCTTT
.	.	TRBV6-5	13	TRBJ1-5	CASRRQPNQPQHF	TGTGCCAGCAGGCGACAGCCTAATCAGCCCCAGCATTTT
.	.	TRBV7-2	15	TRBJ2-3	CASSLGGVTGDAQYF	TGTGCCAGCAGCTTAGGTGGGGTGACGGGGGATGCGCAGTATTTT
.	.	TRBV5-6	13	TRBJ1-2	CASTPGWSYGYTF	TGTGCCAGCACCCCCGGGTGGAGCTATGGCTACACCTTC
.	TRBD1	TRBV5-1	15	TRBJ1-4	CASSLTGAANEKLFF	TGCGCCAGCAGCCTCACAGGGGCGGCTAATGAAAAACTGTTTTTT
.	TRBD2	TRBV2	15	TRBJ2-1	CASSSSGRARGEQFF	TGTGCCAGCAGTTCCAGCGGGAGGGCCCGGGGTGAGCAGTTCTTC
few	TRBD1	TRBV4-1	19	TRBJ1-5	CASSPPGGQGGYSNQPQHF	TGCGCCAGCAGCCCCCCTGGAGGACAGGGCGGGTATAGCAATCAGCCCCAGCATTTT
.	.	TRBV28	17	TRBJ1-6	CASYHRVFTSHNSPLHF	TGTGCCAGCTACCACAGGGTTTTCACGTCGCACAATTCACCCCTCCACTTT
.	.	TRBV9	13	TRBJ1-2	CASSVAGNYGYTF	TGTGCCAGCAGCGTAGCCGGGAACTATGGCTACACCTTC
.	TRBD2	TRBV3-1/TRBV3-2	16	TRBJ2-2	CASSQGLAGNTGELFF	TGTGCCAGCAGCCAAGGGCTAGCGGGGAACACCGGGGAGCTGTTTTTT
.	TRBD1	TRBV9	15	TRBJ1-1	CASSLTGTGNTEAFF	TGTGCCAGCAGCCTAACCGGGACAGGAAACACTGAAGCTTTCTTT
.	.	TRBV3-1/TRBV3-2	16	TRBJ2-5	CASSQDPRQYQETQYF	TGTGCCAGCAGCCAAGATCCCCGACAGTACCAAGAGACCCAGTACTTC
once	TRBD2	TRBV19	16	TRBJ2-7	CASSFGTSGSIYEQYF	TGTGCCAGTAGCTTTGGGACTAGCGGGAGTATATACGAGCAGTACTTC